The next 13 T cell receptor beta chains were all read from a single sample in a study of cytotoxic CD8 clonotypes in ibrutinib-treated CLL. Generated by immunoSEQ multiplex PCR, the TCRdb table keeps only in-frame clones and is missing some. The sample records approximately 57,000 clones, approximately 52% being singletons. Source: PBMCs, taken after 24 months of ibrutinib treatment. The source of these receptors is a human donor with chronic lymphocytic leukemia.

This chain uses TRBV6-1 with TRBJ2-2; 10 nucleotides match TRBD1. The CDR3 contains 14 residues. Trimming took 6 bases from V and 7 from J; bases not matched to a gene: 5. Germline-derived CDR1 and CDR2 are MNHNS and SASEGT. The CDR3 bases are TGTGCCAGCAGCCGACAGGGGGCAAGCGGGGAGCTGTTTTTT. This encodes CASSRQGASGELFF.

The chain has TRBV27 and TRBJ1-1; TRBD1 aligns across 7 bases. Trimming removed 6 bases from V and 0 bases from J; junction bases left unmatched: 1. Germline loops: CDR1 MNHEY, CDR2 SMNVEV (reference sequence). The CDR3 covers 13 residues. DNA of the CDR3: TGTGCCAGCAGGACAGGGATGAACACTGAAGCTTTCTTT. Translated: CASRTGMNTEAFF.

This chain joins TRBV11-2 and TRBJ2-5, with D perhaps matching TRBD1 (6 bases). Germline values: CDR1 SGHAT, CDR2 FQNNGV. The CDR3 totals 15 residues. The V and J ends lost 5 bases and 5 bases respectively, with 18 bases between them. The CDR3 DNA reads TGTGCCAGCAGCCCAGGGTCCAGGGGTGGGGAGACCCAGTACTTC. Its protein product is CASSPGSRGGETQYF.

The chain uses TRBV5-1 and TRBJ1-6, with no clear D. Trimming removed 4 bases at V and 7 bases at J, with 9 bases between. This CDR3 comprises 13 residues. Germline-derived CDR1 and CDR2 are SGHRS and YFSETQ. The CDR3 DNA reads as TGCGCCAGCAGCCCGGACCCGAATTCACCCCTCCACTTT. It yields the protein CASSPDPNSPLHF.

The rearrangement links TRBV6-5 to TRBJ2-7; 8 bases line up with TRBD2. Looked up from germline, CDR1 is MNHEY and CDR2 is SVGAGI. This CDR3 has 15 residues. V trimming: 6 bases; J trimming: 1 base; junction bases outside the gene matches: 8. The CDR3 loop reads CASRPQAGESYEQYF. DNA of the CDR3: TGTGCCAGCAGACCGCAAGCGGGAGAATCCTACGAGCAGTACTTC.

V usage is TRBV30 and J usage is TRBJ2-1; 11 bases align to TRBD2. The CDR3 covers 18 residues. Germline V gene data show CDR1 as GTSNPN and CDR2 as SVGIG (reference sequence). The ends lost 5 bases at V and 4 bases at J; junction bases unmatched: 16. The CDR3 sequence: CAWHRLAGHWRGYNEQFF. CDR3 DNA sequence: TGTGCCTGGCACCGACTAGCGGGGCATTGGCGGGGATACAATGAGCAGTTCTTC.

J is TRBJ2-4 and V is TRBV4-1, with D unresolved. Germline V CDR1 and CDR2: MGHRA, YSYEKL. The CDR3 sequence is 13 residues long. Trimming pared 4 bases from V and 6 bases from J, leaving 10 bases between. CDR3 DNA sequence: TGCGCCAGCAGCCTCGAGACCCCAAACATTCAGTACTTC. This sequence encodes CASSLETPNIQYF.

This clone was counted at least ten times. This chain connects TRBV25-1 to TRBJ2-6, with D uncertain. CDR1 is MGHDK, CDR2 SYGVNS, per germline. The V end was cut by 5 bases, the J end by 2 bases, with 10 bases between. The CDR3 contains 15 residues. The CDR3 here is CASSLQSTGANVLTF. The CDR3 DNA sequence: TGTGCCAGCAGTCTCCAGAGTACTGGGGCCAACGTCCTGACTTTC.

This clone turned up a few times. The chain combines TRBV28 with TRBJ1-2; D possibly corresponds to TRBD1 (5 bases). Germline V lookup: CDR1 MDHEN, CDR2 SYDVKM. The CDR3 runs 15 residues. Trimming cost V 6 bases and J 8 bases, with 22 bases left between them. Here the CDR3 DNA reads TGTGCCAGCAGCTTACCTGACAGCCTGCTTGGGGGCTACACCTTC. The encoded protein is CASSLPDSLLGGYTF.

This chain joins TRBV15 and TRBJ1-2; 9 positions match TRBD1. The V gene's germline CDR1 is LNHNV and CDR2 YYDKDF (reference sequence). This CDR3 is built from 14 residues. V lost 1 base to trimming and J lost 7 bases; unmatched junction nucleotides: 4. CDR3 amino acids: CATSRGTGVFGYTF. The CDR3 nucleotides read TGTGCCACCAGCAGAGGGACAGGGGTTTTTGGCTACACCTTC.

This clone was seen a few times. The V and J genes are TRBV28 and TRBJ2-3; no definite D call. Trimming cost V 0 bases and J 0 bases, with 7 bases left between them. This CDR3 contains 15 residues. Germline CDR1 MDHEN, CDR2 SYDVKM. The CDR3: CASSLWGTSTDTQYF. The CDR3 nucleotides are TGTGCCAGCAGTTTATGGGGTACGAGCACAGATACGCAGTATTTT.

V gene TRBV27 combines with J gene TRBJ2-1; 8 bases fit TRBD2. V was pared by 6 bases and J by 5 bases, with 9 bases of the junction left unmatched. CDR1 MNHEY and CDR2 SMNVEV come from the germline V gene (reference sequence). CDR3 length: 15 amino acids. The CDR3 DNA reads as TGTGCCAGCAGCAACGGGAGGGCCCCCCACAATGAGCAGTTCTTC. Translation: CASSNGRAPHNEQFF.

CDR3 nucleotides: TGTGCCAGCAGCGTACGGGAGGGCCTCTCTGGAAACACCATATATTTT. Amino acids: CASSVREGLSGNTIYF. The V call is TRBV9, the J call TRBJ1-3; D is ambiguous. Trimming shortened V by 1 base and J by 0 bases, and 11 bases separated the two germline ends. This CDR3 spans 16 amino acids. Germline V gives CDR1 SGDLS, CDR2 YYNGEE.